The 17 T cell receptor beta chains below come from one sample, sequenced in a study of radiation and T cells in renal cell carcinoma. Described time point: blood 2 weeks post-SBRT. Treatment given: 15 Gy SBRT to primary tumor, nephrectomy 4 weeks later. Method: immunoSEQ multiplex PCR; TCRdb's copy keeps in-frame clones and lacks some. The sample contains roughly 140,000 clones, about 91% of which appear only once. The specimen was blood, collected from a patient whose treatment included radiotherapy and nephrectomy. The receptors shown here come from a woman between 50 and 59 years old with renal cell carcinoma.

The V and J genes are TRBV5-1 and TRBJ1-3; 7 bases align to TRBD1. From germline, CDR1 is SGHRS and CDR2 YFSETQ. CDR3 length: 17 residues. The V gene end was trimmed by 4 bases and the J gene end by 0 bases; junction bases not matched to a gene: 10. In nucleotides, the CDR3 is TGCGCCAGCAGCCTGAGCGGGACAGCAATCTCTGGAAACACCATATATTTT. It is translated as CASSLSGTAISGNTIYF.

Here the CDR3 DNA reads TGTGCCAGCAGCTTAAATGGTGCAGGGGCAATCAGCACAGATACGCAGTATTTT. This translates into CASSLNGAGAISTDTQYF. The chain carries TRBV7-3 and TRBJ2-3; a possible D gene is TRBD1 (6 bases). V lost 1 base and J lost 0, with 17 bases in between. CDR1 SGHTA and CDR2 FQGTGA come from the germline V gene. The CDR3 consists of 18 residues.

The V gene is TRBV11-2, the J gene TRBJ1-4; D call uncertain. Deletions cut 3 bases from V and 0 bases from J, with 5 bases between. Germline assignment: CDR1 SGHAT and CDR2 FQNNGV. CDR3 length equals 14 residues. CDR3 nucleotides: TGTGCCAGCAGCTTCCATGCAACTAATGAAAAACTGTTTTTT. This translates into CASSFHATNEKLFF. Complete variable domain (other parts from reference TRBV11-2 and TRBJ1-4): EAGVAQSPRYKIIEKRQSVAFWCNPISGHATLYWYQQILGQGPKLLIQFQNNGVVDDSQLPKDRFSAERLKGVDSTLKIQPAKLEDSAVYLCASSFHATNEKLFFGSGTQLSVL.

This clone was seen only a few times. The CDR3 loop reads CASSGTGSRSSYEQYF. CDR3 DNA: TGTGCCAGCAGCGGAACGGGCTCTAGGAGCTCCTACGAGCAGTACTTC. V usage is TRBV7-9 and J usage is TRBJ2-7; D remains ambiguous. V shed 5 bases and J shed 0 bases, with 17 bases lying between them. From germline, CDR1 is SEHNR and CDR2 FQNEAQ (reference sequence). The CDR3 runs to 16 residues.

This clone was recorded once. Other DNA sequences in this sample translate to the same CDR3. The CDR3 DNA reads as TGTGCCAGCAGTTATGGGGGAGGCAATCAGCCCCAGCATTTT. Translating gives CASSYGGGNQPQHF. The rearrangement links TRBV6-5 to TRBJ1-5, with a possible D match to TRBD1 (5 bases). Trimming removed 3 bases at V and 2 bases at J, with 8 bases between. Germline-derived CDR1 and CDR2 are MNHEY and SVGAGI. The CDR3 runs 14 residues.

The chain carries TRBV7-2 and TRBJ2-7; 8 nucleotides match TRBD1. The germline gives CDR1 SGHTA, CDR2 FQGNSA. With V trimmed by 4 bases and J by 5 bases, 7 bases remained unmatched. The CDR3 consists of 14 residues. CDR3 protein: CASSSRTGYNEQYF. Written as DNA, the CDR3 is TGTGCCAGCAGCTCGCGGACAGGGTATAACGAGCAGTACTTC.

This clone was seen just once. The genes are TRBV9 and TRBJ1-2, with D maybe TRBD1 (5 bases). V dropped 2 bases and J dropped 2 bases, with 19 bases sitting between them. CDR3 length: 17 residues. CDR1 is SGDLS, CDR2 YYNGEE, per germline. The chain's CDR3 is CASSVGLGQGANYGYTF. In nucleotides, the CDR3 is TGTGCCAGCAGCGTCGGGTTGGGTCAGGGAGCCAACTATGGCTACACCTTC.

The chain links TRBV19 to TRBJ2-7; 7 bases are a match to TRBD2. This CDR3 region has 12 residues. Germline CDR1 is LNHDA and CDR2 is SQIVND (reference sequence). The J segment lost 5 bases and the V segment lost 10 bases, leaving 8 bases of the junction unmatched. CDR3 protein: CATLGTINEQYF. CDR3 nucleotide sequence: TGTGCCACACTCGGGACTATTAACGAGCAGTACTTC. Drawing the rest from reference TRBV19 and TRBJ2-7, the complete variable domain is DGGITQSPKYLFRKEGQNVTLSCEQNLNHDAMYWYRQDPGQGLRLIYYSQIVNDFQKGDIAEGYSVSREKKESFPLTVTSAQKNPTAFYLCATLGTINEQYFGPGTRLTVT.

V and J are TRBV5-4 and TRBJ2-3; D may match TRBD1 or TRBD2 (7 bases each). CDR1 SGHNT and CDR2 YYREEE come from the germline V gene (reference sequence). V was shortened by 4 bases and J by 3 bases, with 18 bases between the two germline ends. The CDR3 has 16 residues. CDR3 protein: CASSLQGGGITDTQYF. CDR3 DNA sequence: TGTGCCAGCAGCCTGCAGGGGGGGGGTATTACAGATACGCAGTATTTT.

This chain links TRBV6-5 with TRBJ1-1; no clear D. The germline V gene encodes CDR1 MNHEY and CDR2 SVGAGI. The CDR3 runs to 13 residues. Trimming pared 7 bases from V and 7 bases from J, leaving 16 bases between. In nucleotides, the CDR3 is TGTGCCAGCAACGCCCAGGTAGGGCGTGAAGCTTTCTTT. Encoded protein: CASNAQVGREAFF.

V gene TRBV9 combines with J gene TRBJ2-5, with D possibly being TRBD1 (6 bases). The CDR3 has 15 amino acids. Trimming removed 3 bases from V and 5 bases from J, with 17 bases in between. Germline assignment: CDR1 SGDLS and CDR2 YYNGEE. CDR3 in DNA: TGTGCCAGCAGCGCAGCGAAGGGAACAGGGGAGACCCAGTACTTC. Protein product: CASSAAKGTGETQYF.

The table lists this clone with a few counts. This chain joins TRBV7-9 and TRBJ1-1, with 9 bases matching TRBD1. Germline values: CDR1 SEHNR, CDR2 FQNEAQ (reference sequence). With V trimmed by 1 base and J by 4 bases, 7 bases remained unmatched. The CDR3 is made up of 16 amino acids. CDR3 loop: CASSLDPGQGGTEAFF. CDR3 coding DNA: TGTGCCAGCAGCTTAGACCCGGGACAGGGCGGCACTGAAGCTTTCTTT.

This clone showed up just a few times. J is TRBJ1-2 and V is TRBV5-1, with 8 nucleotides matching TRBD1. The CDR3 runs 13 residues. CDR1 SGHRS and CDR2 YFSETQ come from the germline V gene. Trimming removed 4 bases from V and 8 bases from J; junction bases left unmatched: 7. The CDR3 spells CASSPQGALGYTF. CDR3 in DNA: TGCGCCAGCAGCCCCCAGGGGGCATTAGGCTACACCTTC.

CDR3 sequence reads: CASSLAMGTNYGYTF. In DNA, the CDR3 is TGTGCCAGCAGCTTGGCTATGGGAACTAACTATGGCTACACCTTC. The chain joins TRBV5-5 to TRBJ1-2; D remains unclear. Trimming removed 0 bases at V and 0 bases at J, with 9 bases between. From germline, CDR1 is SGHKS and CDR2 YYEKEE (reference sequence). This CDR3 has 15 amino acids.

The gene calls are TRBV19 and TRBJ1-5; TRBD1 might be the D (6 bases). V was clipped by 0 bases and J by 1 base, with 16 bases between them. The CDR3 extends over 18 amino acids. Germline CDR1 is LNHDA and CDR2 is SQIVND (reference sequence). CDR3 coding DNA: TGTGCCAGTAGTATAGATTCTTGGGGGCGAGGAAGCAATCAGCCCCAGCATTTT. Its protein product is CASSIDSWGRGSNQPQHF.

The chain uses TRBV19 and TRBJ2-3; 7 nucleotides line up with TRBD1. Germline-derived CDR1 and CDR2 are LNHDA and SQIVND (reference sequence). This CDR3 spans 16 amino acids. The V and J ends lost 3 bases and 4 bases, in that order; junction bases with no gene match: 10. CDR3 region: CASSMAPTGNSDTQYF. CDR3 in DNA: TGTGCCAGTAGTATGGCGCCGACAGGGAATTCAGATACGCAGTATTTT.

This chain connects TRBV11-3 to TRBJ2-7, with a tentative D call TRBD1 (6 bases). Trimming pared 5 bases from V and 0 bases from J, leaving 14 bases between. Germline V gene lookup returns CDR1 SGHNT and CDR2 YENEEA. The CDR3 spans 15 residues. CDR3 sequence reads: CASSPSARGSYEQYF. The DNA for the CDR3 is TGTGCCAGCAGCCCCTCCGCCAGGGGCTCCTACGAGCAGTACTTC.